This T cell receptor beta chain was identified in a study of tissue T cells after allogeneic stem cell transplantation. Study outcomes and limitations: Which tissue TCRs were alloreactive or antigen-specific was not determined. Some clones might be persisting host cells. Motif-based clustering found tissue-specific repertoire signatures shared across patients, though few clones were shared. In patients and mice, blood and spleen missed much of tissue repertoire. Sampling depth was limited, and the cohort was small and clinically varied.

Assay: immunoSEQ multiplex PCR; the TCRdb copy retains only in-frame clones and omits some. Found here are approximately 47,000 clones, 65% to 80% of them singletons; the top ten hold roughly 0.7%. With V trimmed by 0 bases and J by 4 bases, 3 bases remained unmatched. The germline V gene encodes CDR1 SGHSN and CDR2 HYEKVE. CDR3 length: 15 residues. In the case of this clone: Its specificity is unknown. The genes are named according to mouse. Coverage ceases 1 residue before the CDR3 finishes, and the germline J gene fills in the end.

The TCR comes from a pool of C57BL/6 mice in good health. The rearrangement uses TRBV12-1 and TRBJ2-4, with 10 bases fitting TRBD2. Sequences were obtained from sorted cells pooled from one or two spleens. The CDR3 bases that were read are TGTGCCAGCTCTCTCTCGGACTGGGGGAAAAACACCTTGTAC. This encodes CASSLSDWGKNTLY. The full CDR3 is CASSLSDWGKNTLYF.